These 26 T cell receptor beta chains share one sample of origin, sequenced in a study of blood T cell repertoires in COVID-19. Measured with immunoSEQ multiplex PCR; TCRdb has only the in-frame clones, and not every one. The sample contains around 140,000 clones, roughly 82% of which appear only once. The specimen sequenced was peripheral blood. These receptors came from a human donor in a cohort sampled during active COVID-19.

This clone has a single count. CDR3 region: CASSFGGQRSSYEQYV. CDR3 in DNA: TGTGCCAGCAGCTTCGGGGGACAGAGGAGCTCCTACGAGCAGTACGTC. This chain uses TRBV11-2 with TRBJ2-7; maybe TRBD1 (7 bases). The germline CDR1 and CDR2 sequences are SGHAT and FQNNGV. V lost 3 bases and J lost 0, with 15 bases in between. The length of the CDR3 is 16 residues.

The chain recombines TRBV7-2 with TRBJ2-5; 10 bases are a match to TRBD2. Germline CDR1 SGHTA, CDR2 FQGNSA. After removal of 1 base from V and 1 base from J, the junction contained 3 bases not matched to a gene. The CDR3 extends over 16 amino acids. Here the CDR3 DNA reads TGTGCCAGCAGCTTAGTCGCTAGCGGGAGCCAAGAGACCCAGTACTTC. It yields the protein CASSLVASGSQETQYF.

This rearrangement joins TRBV19 to TRBJ1-2, with 7 bases matching TRBD1. The CDR3 totals 17 residues. V dropped 3 bases and J dropped 1; count of bases not matched to a gene: 11. Germline values: CDR1 LNHDA, CDR2 SQIVND (reference sequence). This CDR3 is CASSMDSGTANNYGYTF. In DNA, the CDR3 is TGTGCCAGTAGTATGGACTCCGGGACAGCCAATAACTATGGCTACACCTTC.

The chain carries TRBV9 and TRBJ2-7; TRBD2 matches 7 bases. This CDR3 has 13 amino acids. In germline, CDR1 is SGDLS, CDR2 YYNGEE. V lost 8 bases to trimming and J lost 2 bases; unmatched junction nucleotides: 7. The CDR3 DNA is TGTGCCAGTGCTGCCGGGGGGACCTACGAGCAGTACTTC. Its translation: CASAAGGTYEQYF.

The genes are TRBV5-5 and TRBJ2-7, with D perhaps TRBD2 (5 bases). The CDR3 runs 12 residues. The germline V gene has CDR1 SGHKS and CDR2 YYEKEE (reference sequence). Deletions cut 1 base from V and 6 bases from J, with 8 bases between. CDR3 amino acids: CASSLSRGEQYF. As DNA, the CDR3 is TGTGCCAGCAGCTTGTCCCGGGGCGAGCAGTACTTC.

The chain is built from TRBV5-6 and TRBJ2-3, with a weak D call TRBD2 (6 bases). This CDR3 spans 13 amino acids. The germline V and J ends were trimmed by 7 bases and 3 bases, with 12 bases remaining between them. Germline assignment: CDR1 SGHDT and CDR2 YYEEEE. CDR3 nucleotide sequence: TGTGCCAGCTCCGGGAGACCTACAGATACGCAGTATTTT. Translating it yields CASSGRPTDTQYF.

This clone was counted between two and nine times. The rearrangement uses TRBV4-1 and TRBJ2-2; D is unresolved. The CDR3 runs to 17 residues. Germline-derived CDR1 and CDR2 are MGHRA and YSYEKL. Deletions cut 2 bases from V and 4 bases from J, with 17 bases between. The CDR3 spells CASSQSRLGQITGELFF. The CDR3 DNA follows: TGCGCCAGCAGCCAATCCCGACTGGGTCAGATCACCGGGGAGCTGTTTTTT.

The gene calls are TRBV2 and TRBJ2-1, with D possibly being TRBD1 (5 bases). This CDR3 region has 14 residues. Germline CDR1 is SNHLY and CDR2 is FYNNEI. V lost 2 bases and J lost 6, with 11 bases in between. The DNA of the CDR3 is TGTGCCAGCAGTGAATGGTGGCAGGGCAATGAGCAGTTCTTC. Translation gives CASSEWWQGNEQFF.

The V call is TRBV27, the J call TRBJ2-1, with 10 bases matching TRBD2. The CDR3 loop spans 13 amino acids. The germline CDR1 and CDR2 sequences are MNHEY and SMNVEV (reference sequence). J lost 7 bases, V lost 7 bases, and 4 bases had no gene match. The CDR3 is CASKREGGNEQFF. DNA for the CDR3: TGTGCCAGCAAGCGGGAGGGGGGGAATGAGCAGTTCTTC.

The J gene is TRBJ1-6, the V gene TRBV7-6; 8 nucleotides agree with TRBD1. The CDR3 covers 16 residues. V shed 5 bases and J 1 base; nucleotides not matched to a gene: 4. The germline gives CDR1 SGHVS, CDR2 FNYEAQ. DNA for the CDR3: TGTGCCAGCAGCCAGACAGGGGAGTCCTATAATTCACCCCTCCACTTT. It yields the protein CASSQTGESYNSPLHF.

This chain joins TRBV28 and TRBJ2-7; D may be TRBD1 (6 bases). Looked up from germline, CDR1 is MDHEN and CDR2 is SYDVKM. V lost 5 bases, J lost 9 bases, and 20 bases lay in between. The CDR3 spans 14 residues. In DNA, the CDR3 is TGTGCCAGCAGTCGATACACAGGGACCCTTGGGCAGTACTTC. This sequence encodes CASSRYTGTLGQYF.

The J gene is TRBJ2-2, the V gene TRBV21-1; the table's D call, TRBD1, has no DNA check behind it. TRBV21-1 counts as a pseudogene. CDR3 length: 12 residues. CDR3 DNA: TGTGCCAGCAGCAAATACCCCAGGGGGCTGTTTTTT. Translation: CASSKYPRGLFF.

The chain is built from TRBV5-4 and TRBJ2-1, with D maybe TRBD1 (5 bases). The germline CDR1 and CDR2 sequences are SGHNT and YYREEE (reference sequence). The CDR3 is 15 residues long. Trimming took 4 bases from V and 7 from J, leaving 18 bases between them. CDR3 nucleotide sequence: TGTGCCAGCAGCCCCGGTGGGGCTACTGTGAATGAGCAGTTCTTC. Translating it yields CASSPGGATVNEQFF.

This clone was picked up one time. The chain combines TRBV6-5 with TRBJ2-5, with D uncertain. Trimming cost V 5 bases and J 2 bases, with 6 bases left between them. The V gene's germline CDR1 is MNHEY and CDR2 SVGAGI. CDR3 size: 12 residues. The CDR3: CASSLVQETQYF. CDR3 DNA: TGTGCCAGCAGTCTCGTGCAAGAGACCCAGTACTTC.

The chain employs TRBV6-1 and TRBJ2-7; D gene unclear. Germline assignment: CDR1 MNHNS and CDR2 SASEGT. The CDR3 length is 14 residues. With 2 bases removed from V and 2 bases from J, the gap between germline ends came to 10 bases. CDR3 nucleotides: TGTGCCAGCAGTGAATGGGCCAGAGCCTACGAGCAGTACTTC. It translates to CASSEWARAYEQYF.

V usage is TRBV12-1 and J usage is TRBJ2-2; TRBD2, the table's D call, lacks a check against the DNA. TRBV12-1 is flagged as a pseudogene. The CDR3 covers 18 residues. The CDR3: CASSFGGWGGADTGELFF. CDR3 bases: TGTGCCAGCAGCTTTGGCGGGTGGGGGGGGGCGGATACCGGGGAGCTGTTTTTT.

V usage is TRBV18 and J usage is TRBJ1-1, with TRBD1 as a possible D gene (6 bases). With 0 bases removed from V and 5 bases from J, the gap between germline ends came to 19 bases. CDR1 KGHSH and CDR2 LQKENI come from the germline V gene. The CDR3 sequence is 17 residues long. CDR3 sequence reads: CASSPPGGGRFRTEAFF. The CDR3 coding sequence is TGTGCCAGCTCACCACCCGGGGGGGGGCGGTTCAGGACTGAAGCTTTCTTT.

The V call is TRBV6-2 or TRBV6-3, the J call TRBJ2-7; TRBD2 aligns across 13 bases. V lost 3 bases, J lost 7 bases, and 6 bases stayed unmatched. There are 15 residues in the CDR3. In germline, CDR1 is MNHEY, CDR2 SVGEGT. CDR3 sequence reads: CASSYGGLAGDEQYV. CDR3 nucleotides: TGTGCCAGCAGTTATGGTGGACTAGCGGGAGATGAGCAGTACGTC.

The CDR3 nucleotides are TGTGCCAGCAATCGTGGAGGAGGGGCCTGGGCGGCTTTCTTT. Its protein product is CASNRGGGAWAAFF. The chain combines TRBV28 with TRBJ1-1, with a possible D match to TRBD1 (5 bases). Trimming stripped 7 bases from V and 11 bases from J, with 23 bases between. This CDR3 comprises 14 residues. The germline V gene has CDR1 MDHEN and CDR2 SYDVKM. Based on the CDR3 plus reference TRBV28 and TRBJ1-1, the full variable domain is DVKVTQSSRYLVKRTGEKVFLECVQDMDHENMFWYRQDPGLGLRLIYFSYDVKMKEKGDIPEGYSVSREKKERFSLILESASTNQTSMYLCASNRGGGAWAAFFGQGTRLTVV.

This clone was recorded once. The chain combines TRBV28 with TRBJ2-1; D is perhaps TRBD2 (6 bases). CDR3 length: 16 amino acids. The V gene lost 2 bases and the J gene lost 3 bases, with 14 bases spanning the gap. The germline V gene encodes CDR1 MDHEN and CDR2 SYDVKM. As DNA, the CDR3 is TGTGCCAGCAGTTTACGATCCGGCGGGAACTACAATGAGCAGTTCTTC. Its translation: CASSLRSGGNYNEQFF.

The chain uses TRBV6-5 and TRBJ1-2, with 7 bases identical to TRBD1. The V gene end was trimmed by 7 bases and the J gene end by 7 bases; junction bases not matched to a gene: 15. In germline, CDR1 is MNHEY, CDR2 SVGAGI. The CDR3 extends over 15 amino acids. The CDR3 sequence: CASIGKGQPRGGYTF. The CDR3 DNA reads as TGTGCCAGCATAGGAAAGGGACAGCCGAGAGGTGGCTACACCTTC.

J is TRBJ2-1 and V is TRBV6-1, with TRBD2 as a possible D gene (5 bases). V dropped 3 bases and J dropped 0 bases, with 12 bases sitting between them. Germline V CDR1 and CDR2: MNHNS, SASEGT. This CDR3 spans 16 amino acids. Here the CDR3 reads CASSERPGSSYNEQFF. The CDR3 DNA follows: TGTGCCAGCAGTGAGAGACCGGGGAGCTCCTACAATGAGCAGTTCTTC.

The sample holds one count of this clone. The rearrangement joins TRBV19 to TRBJ2-3; 10 bases match TRBD1. The CDR3 spans 17 residues. The V gene's germline CDR1 is LNHDA and CDR2 SQIVND (reference sequence). Unmatched junction bases numbered 9, after V lost 5 bases and J lost 1 base. The CDR3 DNA is TGTGCCAGTAGTTCCTGGACAGGGGGGGATGGCACAGATACGCAGTATTTT. It translates to CASSSWTGGDGTDTQYF.

The CDR3 reads CASSSRTSGRRNEQFF. The CDR3 DNA is TGTGCCAGCAGCTCCAGGACTAGCGGGAGACGGAATGAGCAGTTCTTC. The chain couples TRBV7-2 to TRBJ2-1; TRBD2 agrees at 13 bases. V dropped 4 bases and J dropped 7; count of bases not matched to a gene: 7. Germline CDR1 and CDR2: SGHTA and FQGNSA. This CDR3 is 16 amino acids long.

The chain combines TRBV19 with TRBJ1-6; 9 nucleotides match TRBD1. V was clipped by 6 bases and J by 9 bases; unmatched bases: 3. Germline V gives CDR1 LNHDA, CDR2 SQIVND (reference sequence). The CDR3 runs to 13 residues. DNA for the CDR3: TGTGCCAGTAGGACAGGGGGAGGTTCACCCCTCCACTTT. Protein: CASRTGGGSPLHF.

A single count supports this clone. The junction differs from germline at one of its ends, possibly a read error. The CDR3 spells CASREVQGGWETQYF. Written as DNA, the CDR3 is TGTGCCAGCAGAGAAGTACAGGGGGGCTGGGAGACCCAGTACTTC. This rearrangement joins TRBV6-1 to TRBJ2-5; the match to TRBD1 covers 8 bases. CDR1 is MNHNS and CDR2 is SASEGT in the germline V gene. The CDR3 has 15 amino acids.